This entry lists 2 T cell receptor beta chains sequenced from one sample in a study of Graves' ophthalmopathy and Graves' hyperthyroidism (dated by TCRdb to the late 2010s). Instrument on record: Illumina HiSeq 2000. For repertoire sequencing, TCR beta CDR3 regions were amplified from RNA transcripts. HTBI primers and the Qiagen OneStep RT-PCR kit were used in a first-round RT-PCR, which was followed by a second-round multiplex PCR, size selection and purification. TCRdb trimmed public reads at Q25 via fastp, called clones via MiXCR and kept in-frame beta chains. Each CDR3 protein gets just one entry, which takes the most common genes and DNA from the rows behind it. The sample profile shows 600,000 to 950,000 distinct CDR3 sequences; 40% of them were found once. The top ten clonotypes cover roughly 46% of the sample. The sequenced sample was peripheral blood. These receptors were collected from an adult man with Graves' ophthalmopathy.

There are a few counts of this clonotype. This chain uses TRBV6-1 with TRBJ1-4; D ambiguous. This CDR3 region has 14 residues. Trimming cost V 6 bases and J 7 bases, with 15 bases left between them. Germline V gene sequence: CDR1 MNHNS, CDR2 SASEGT. The CDR3 DNA is TGTGCCAGCAGCGGACGGTTATGGGGTGAAAAACTGTTTTTT. This translates into CASSGRLWGEKLFF.

Many counts were recorded for this clonotype. The chain carries TRBV7-9 and TRBJ2-5; 8 bases fit TRBD2. CDR3 size: 13 residues. V was pared by 8 bases and J by 5 bases, with 7 bases of the junction left unmatched. Germline values: CDR1 SEHNR, CDR2 FQNEAQ (reference sequence). CDR3 in DNA: TGTGCCAGCGAAGCGGGAGTGGGTGAGACCCAGTACTTC. It is translated as CASEAGVGETQYF.